A single sample is the source of the 24 T cell receptor beta chains below, sequenced in a study of blood T cell repertoires in COVID-19. Measured with immunoSEQ multiplex PCR; TCRdb has only the in-frame clones, and not every one. The table records over 250,000 clones, roughly 90% of them present only once. Sample: peripheral blood. The receptor source for this set is a woman in her seventies with COVID-19, enrolled during active disease.

This clone was detected once. The genes are TRBV30 and TRBJ2-7, with 8 bases fitting TRBD1. J lost 3 bases, V lost 0 bases, and 7 bases had no gene match. Germline V lookup: CDR1 GTSNPN, CDR2 SVGIG (reference sequence). The CDR3 contains 15 residues. For the CDR3, the DNA is TGTGCCTGGAGTGTACACAGACAGGGGTACTACGAGCAGTACTTC. This codes for CAWSVHRQGYYEQYF.

The CDR3 sequence: CASSPRDRGFYEQYF. CDR3 nucleotide sequence: TGTGCCAGCAGCCCGCGGGACAGGGGTTTCTACGAGCAGTACTTC. This chain links TRBV7-9 with TRBJ2-7, with 10 bases lining up with TRBD1. Germline CDR1 and CDR2: SEHNR and FQNEAQ (reference sequence). CDR3 length equals 15 residues. V was pared by 5 bases and J by 3 bases, with 7 bases of the junction left unmatched.

This clone has a single count. CDR3 region: CASSPDRIFYEQYF. CDR3 coding DNA: TGTGCCAGCAGTCCGGACAGGATTTTCTACGAGCAGTACTTC. The genes are TRBV27 and TRBJ2-7; 7 bases agree with TRBD1. Germline V gene sequence: CDR1 MNHEY, CDR2 SMNVEV (reference sequence). The CDR3 totals 14 residues. V trimming: 5 bases; J trimming: 3 bases; junction bases outside the gene matches: 7.

J is TRBJ1-2 and V is TRBV2; D unresolved. Germline CDR1 SNHLY, CDR2 FYNNEI. V lost 5 bases, J lost 5 bases, and 15 bases lay in between. CDR3 length equals 14 residues. This CDR3 is CASSLSEGSYGYTF. The CDR3 nucleotides read TGTGCCAGCAGTCTTTCCGAGGGATCTTATGGCTACACCTTC.

The chain employs TRBV12-5 and TRBJ1-1, with 9 bases fitting TRBD1. The CDR3 has 15 amino acids. With V trimmed by 7 bases and J by 1 base, 7 bases remained unmatched. In germline, CDR1 is LGHNT, CDR2 FRNRAP. The CDR3 is CASVGTGKRNTEAFF. In DNA, the CDR3 is TGTGCTAGTGTTGGGACAGGGAAAAGGAACACTGAAGCTTTCTTT.

V and J are TRBV5-8 and TRBJ1-1; D unclear. The V end lost 2 bases, the J end lost 5 bases, and 7 bases lay between the germline ends. The CDR3 totals 12 residues. Germline V gene data show CDR1 as SGHTS and CDR2 as YDEGEE. DNA for the CDR3: TGTGCCAGCAGCTTCGGGGAAACTGAAGCTTTCTTT. Translated: CASSFGETEAFF.

This clone was found a few times. The sample holds other DNA sequences that translate to the same CDR3. The CDR3 nucleotides are TGTGCCAGCAGCCAGGGACAGGGGAACACTGAAGCTTTCTTT. This codes for CASSQGQGNTEAFF. The rearrangement links TRBV3-1 (or the pseudogene TRBV3-2) to TRBJ1-1; 9 bases are a match to TRBD1. V was clipped by 3 bases and J by 1 base; unmatched bases: 0. CDR1 and CDR2 from the germline V gene are LGHDT and YNNKEL (reference sequence). This CDR3 has 14 residues.

This clone was detected only once. The V call is TRBV5-1, the J call TRBJ2-1; D is unresolved. The germline V gene has CDR1 SGHRS and CDR2 YFSETQ. There are 15 residues in the CDR3. The ends were cut back, 0 bases at V and 0 bases at J, with 7 bases in the middle. The CDR3 here is CASSLVRSSYNEQFF. CDR3 coding DNA: TGCGCCAGCAGCTTGGTCCGTAGCTCCTACAATGAGCAGTTCTTC.

The chain links TRBV7-9 to TRBJ1-6; D is unclear. CDR3 length: 14 amino acids. V was pared by 1 base and J by 7 bases, with 8 bases between. CDR1 and CDR2 (germline): SEHNR, FQNEAQ (reference sequence). This chain's CDR3 is CASSLDSGNSPLHF. As DNA, the CDR3 is TGTGCCAGCAGCTTAGATTCCGGGAATTCACCCCTCCACTTT.

The chain employs TRBV14 and TRBJ2-1; unclear D gene. The length of the CDR3 is 16 residues. Germline assignment: CDR1 SGHDN and CDR2 FVKESK. The V and J ends lost 2 bases and 2 bases respectively, with 13 bases between them. CDR3 coding DNA: TGTGCCAGCAGCCAAATCATCCTAACCCCCTACAATGAGCAGTTCTTC. Encoded protein: CASSQIILTPYNEQFF. Together with reference TRBV14 and TRBJ2-1, the CDR3 gives the full variable domain: EAGVTQFPSHSVIEKGQTVTLRCDPISGHDNLYWYRRVMGKEIKFLLHFVKESKQDESGMPNNRFLAERTGGTYSTLKVQPAELEDSGVYFCASSQIILTPYNEQFFGPGTRLTVL.

V usage is TRBV19 and J usage is TRBJ2-1, with D uncertain. Trimming pared 3 bases from V and 3 bases from J, leaving 6 bases between. The CDR3 covers 13 residues. Germline values: CDR1 LNHDA, CDR2 SQIVND (reference sequence). The CDR3 sequence is CASSIQRYNEQFF. The CDR3 nucleotides are TGTGCCAGTAGTATCCAGCGCTACAATGAGCAGTTCTTC.

The V and J genes are TRBV5-1 and TRBJ2-2, with 7 positions matching TRBD1. Germline CDR1 and CDR2: SGHRS and YFSETQ. The CDR3 runs 15 residues. V gave up 7 bases and J gave up 4 bases; unmatched junction bases: 10. The CDR3 loop reads CASGTGTVITGELFF. CDR3 nucleotide sequence: TGCGCCAGCGGGACCGGGACAGTAATCACCGGGGAGCTGTTTTTT.

This clone showed up just once. V and J are TRBV7-2 and TRBJ2-4; D perhaps matches TRBD1 (6 bases). The ends were cut back, 1 base at V and 2 bases at J, with 21 bases in the middle. The germline V gene encodes CDR1 SGHTA and CDR2 FQGNSA. The CDR3 totals 19 residues. CDR3 protein: CASSLGPPGSTGTKNIQYF. The CDR3 DNA follows: TGTGCCAGCAGCTTAGGCCCTCCGGGGAGTACAGGGACCAAAAACATTCAGTACTTC.

This clone appeared once. The genes are TRBV9 and TRBJ2-7, with unresolved D. CDR1 is SGDLS, CDR2 YYNGEE, per germline. Trimming removed 3 bases at V and 1 base at J, with 11 bases between. This CDR3 region has 14 residues. CDR3 loop: CASSDRGSSYEQYF. DNA for the CDR3: TGTGCCAGCAGCGATAGAGGCAGTTCCTACGAGCAGTACTTC.

The chain links TRBV11-2 to TRBJ1-4; D call uncertain. Trimming shortened V by 5 bases and J by 8 bases, and 9 bases separated the two germline ends. The length of the CDR3 is 12 residues. Germline V CDR1 and CDR2: SGHAT, FQNNGV. CDR3 loop: CASSLRWEKLFF. For the CDR3, the DNA is TGTGCCAGCAGCCTGCGGTGGGAAAAACTGTTTTTT.

This chain uses TRBV5-1 with TRBJ1-3; D not certain. V lost 0 bases and J 8 bases, leaving 12 bases between the germline ends. CDR1 and CDR2 from the germline V gene are SGHRS and YFSETQ. The CDR3 runs 14 residues. Here the CDR3 reads CASSLVATGDTIYF. The CDR3 DNA reads as TGCGCCAGCAGCTTGGTCGCCACCGGGGACACCATATATTTT.

J is TRBJ2-3 and V is TRBV5-1; no clear D. This CDR3 contains 14 residues. In germline, CDR1 is SGHRS, CDR2 YFSETQ. Trimming cost V 2 bases and J 2 bases, with 9 bases left between them. Written as DNA, the CDR3 is TGCGCCAGCAGCTTCCGGCAGGTCACAGATACGCAGTATTTT. This gives the protein CASSFRQVTDTQYF.

In its sample, this clone was seen a few times. The sample holds other DNA sequences that translate to the same CDR3. V and J are TRBV19 and TRBJ2-1; no clear D. V lost 4 bases, J lost 4 bases, and 8 bases lay in between. The CDR3 is 13 amino acids. CDR1 is LNHDA and CDR2 is SQIVND in the germline V gene (reference sequence). CDR3 nucleotide sequence: TGTGCCAGTAGTACTTCTAGGTACAATGAGCAGTTCTTC. Protein sequence: CASSTSRYNEQFF. The variable domain in full, completed from reference TRBV19 and TRBJ2-1, reads DGGITQSPKYLFRKEGQNVTLSCEQNLNHDAMYWYRQDPGQGLRLIYYSQIVNDFQKGDIAEGYSVSREKKESFPLTVTSAQKNPTAFYLCASSTSRYNEQFFGPGTRLTVL.

V and J are TRBV5-6 and TRBJ2-3; the D gene is possibly TRBD2 (6 bases). Germline V gene data show CDR1 as SGHDT and CDR2 as YYEEEE. The V end was cut by 4 bases, the J end by 2 bases, with 17 bases between. The CDR3 spans 16 residues. The DNA for the CDR3 is TGTGCCAGCAGCCGGACCCGGGGGACCGCCACAGATACGCAGTATTTT. This gives the protein CASSRTRGTATDTQYF.

The chain recombines TRBV2 with TRBJ2-3; no firm D call. V was clipped by 4 bases and J by 3 bases, with 5 bases between them. There are 12 residues in the CDR3. Germline CDR1 reads SNHLY; CDR2 reads FYNNEI. The CDR3 region is CASSGMTDTQYF. CDR3 DNA: TGTGCCAGCAGTGGTATGACAGATACGCAGTATTTT.

The J gene is TRBJ2-7, the V gene TRBV27; D is ambiguous. The CDR3 is 15 residues long. The germline V gene encodes CDR1 MNHEY and CDR2 SMNVEV (reference sequence). The V end was cut by 0 bases, the J end by 3 bases, with 12 bases between. In DNA, the CDR3 is TGTGCCAGCAGTTTATCTTTGGAGTCTATCTACGAGCAGTACTTC. It yields the protein CASSLSLESIYEQYF.

The chain joins TRBV7-9 to TRBJ1-5; D uncertain. The V end lost 5 bases, the J end lost 7 bases, and 15 bases lay between the germline ends. Germline V CDR1 and CDR2: SEHNR, FQNEAQ (reference sequence). This CDR3 is 14 amino acids long. Here the CDR3 reads CASSHGTGEQPQHF. The CDR3 DNA reads TGTGCCAGCAGCCACGGAACCGGGGAACAGCCCCAGCATTTT.

Only a few counts were recorded for this clone. The V call is TRBV6-6, the J call TRBJ1-1; D is unclear. The CDR3 loop spans 12 amino acids. V was cut by 2 bases and J by 1 base, with 2 bases left in between. CDR1 is MNHNY and CDR2 is SVGAGI in the germline V gene (reference sequence). The DNA for the CDR3 is TGTGCCAGCAGTTACCGGAACACTGAAGCTTTCTTT. Its protein is CASSYRNTEAFF.

The V and J genes are TRBV28 and TRBJ2-1; TRBD2 might be the D (7 bases). Germline V gives CDR1 MDHEN, CDR2 SYDVKM. This CDR3 has 14 residues. The V gene lost 6 bases and the J gene lost 8 bases, with 17 bases spanning the gap. CDR3 sequence (DNA): TGTGCCAGCAGCCGAGGGGGGGGCAGGGATGAGCAGTTCTTC. Translated: CASSRGGGRDEQFF.